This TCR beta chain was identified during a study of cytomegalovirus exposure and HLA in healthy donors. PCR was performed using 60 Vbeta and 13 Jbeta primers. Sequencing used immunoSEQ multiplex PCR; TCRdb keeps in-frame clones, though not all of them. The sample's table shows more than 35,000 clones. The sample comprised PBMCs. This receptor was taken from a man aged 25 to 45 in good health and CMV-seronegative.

The CDR3 protein is CASSPAPSTRGYEQYF. Written as DNA, the CDR3 is TGTGCCAGTAGTCCCGCCCCCTCCACGAGAGGCTACGAGCAGTACTTC. The rearrangement joins TRBV19 to TRBJ2-7; no reliable D call. CDR1 is LNHDA, CDR2 SQIVND, per germline (reference sequence). V lost 5 bases, J lost 3 bases, and 20 bases lay in between. CDR3 length: 16 amino acids.